The 2 T cell receptor beta chains listed next were all sequenced from one sample in a study of blood T cell repertoires in COVID-19. Sequencing used immunoSEQ multiplex PCR; TCRdb keeps in-frame clones, though not all of them. This sample has 200,000 to 300,000 clones; 70% to 90% occur once, and the top ten carry 2% to 2.5%. The sample consisted of peripheral blood. The receptors derive from a woman aged 45-59 years with acute or convalescent COVID-19.

This sequence joins TRBV5-1 and TRBJ2-2, with TRBD2 matching over 13 bases. CDR1 and CDR2 from the germline V gene are SGHRS and YFSETQ. This CDR3 spans 20 amino acids. Trimming cost V 4 bases and J 6 bases; bases outside gene matches: 18. CDR3 loop: CASSATGWVTSGRSAGELFF. In DNA, the CDR3 is TGCGCCAGCAGCGCGACAGGGTGGGTGACTAGCGGGAGGAGCGCCGGGGAGCTGTTTTTT.

DNA for the CDR3: TGTGCCATCAATGACAGGAGTAGCGGATCAAACTACAATGAGCAGTTCTTC. Its protein is CAINDRSSGSNYNEQFF. The chain combines TRBV10-3 with TRBJ2-1, with D possibly called TRBD1 or TRBD2 (6 bases each). Germline values: CDR1 ENHRY, CDR2 SYGVKD. This CDR3 has 17 residues. V was cut by 7 bases and J by 3 bases, with 22 bases left in between.